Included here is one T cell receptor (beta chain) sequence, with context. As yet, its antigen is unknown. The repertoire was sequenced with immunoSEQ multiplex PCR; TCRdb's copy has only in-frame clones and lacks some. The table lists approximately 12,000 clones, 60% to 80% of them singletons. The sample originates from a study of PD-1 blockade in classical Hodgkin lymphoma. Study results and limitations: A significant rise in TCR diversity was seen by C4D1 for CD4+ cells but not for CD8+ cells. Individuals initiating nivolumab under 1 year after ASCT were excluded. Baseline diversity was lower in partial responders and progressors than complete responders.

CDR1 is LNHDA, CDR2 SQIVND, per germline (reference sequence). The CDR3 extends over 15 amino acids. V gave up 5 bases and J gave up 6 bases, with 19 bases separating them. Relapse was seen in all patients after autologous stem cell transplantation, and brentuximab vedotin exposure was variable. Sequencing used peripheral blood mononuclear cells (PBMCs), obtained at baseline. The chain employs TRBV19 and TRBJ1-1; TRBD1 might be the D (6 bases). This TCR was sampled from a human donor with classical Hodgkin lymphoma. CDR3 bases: TGTGCCAGTAGTGTATCCGAGGGGGGCAGGGCTGAAGCTTTCTTT. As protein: CASSVSEGGRAEAFF.